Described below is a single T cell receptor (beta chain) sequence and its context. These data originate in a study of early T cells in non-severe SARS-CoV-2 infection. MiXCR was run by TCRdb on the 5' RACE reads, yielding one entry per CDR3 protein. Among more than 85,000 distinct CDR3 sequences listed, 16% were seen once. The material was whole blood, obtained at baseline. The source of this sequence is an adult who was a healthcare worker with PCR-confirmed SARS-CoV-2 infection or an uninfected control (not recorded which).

This chain's CDR3 is CASVVGDRGYNEQYF. In nucleotides, the CDR3 is TGTGCCAGCGTTGTTGGGGACAGGGGCTATAACGAGCAGTACTTC. The rearrangement links TRBV2 to TRBJ2-7, with 10 bases matching TRBD1. With 8 bases clipped from V and 5 bases from J, the junction kept 12 bases outside the gene matches. This CDR3 is built from 15 residues. Germline-derived CDR1 and CDR2 are SNHLY and FYNNEI.